What follows are 22 T cell receptor beta chains derived from one specimen sequenced in a study of shared clonotypes between healthy human individuals. Only in-frame clones appear in the TCRdb table, and some are missing; sequencing was by immunoSEQ multiplex PCR. The repertoire holds millions of clones, 80% to 95% seen once, with 0.35% to 0.5% in the top ten. Sample: naive CD4+ T cells from PBMCs. Subset given: CD45RA+ positively selected. Every receptor here comes from a man younger than 30 in good health. Some clones in this sample may be carry-over from other donors' samples.

This clone was seen just once. The rearrangement joins TRBV28 to TRBJ2-1, with 10 bases that match TRBD2. The germline V gene has CDR1 MDHEN and CDR2 SYDVKM. This CDR3 is 16 amino acids long. The trim removed 3 bases at V and 9 bases at J, leaving 11 bases unmatched. The CDR3 region is CASSLGTSEGSSEQFF. DNA of the CDR3: TGTGCCAGCAGTTTGGGGACTAGCGAAGGAAGCAGTGAGCAGTTCTTC. Full variable domain (missing parts from reference TRBV28 and TRBJ2-1): DVKVTQSSRYLVKRTGEKVFLECVQDMDHENMFWYRQDPGLGLRLIYFSYDVKMKEKGDIPEGYSVSREKKERFSLILESASTNQTSMYLCASSLGTSEGSSEQFFGPGTRLTVL.

The genes are TRBV2 and TRBJ2-2, with D possibly matching TRBD2 (5 bases). CDR1 and CDR2 (germline): SNHLY, FYNNEI. This CDR3 comprises 17 residues. The V gene lost 0 bases and the J gene lost 3 bases, with 14 bases spanning the gap. CDR3 in amino acids: CASSEATVRGHTGELFF. DNA of the CDR3: TGTGCCAGCAGTGAAGCCACGGTACGAGGGCACACCGGGGAGCTGTTTTTT.

This clone was recorded only once. This chain joins TRBV5-1 and TRBJ1-2; D unclear. The CDR3 consists of 13 residues. The V and J ends lost 0 bases and 6 bases respectively, with 9 bases between them. CDR1 SGHRS and CDR2 YFSETQ come from the germline V gene. CDR3 residues: CASSLVVGNGYTF. CDR3 DNA: TGCGCCAGCAGCTTGGTGGTGGGTAATGGCTACACCTTC. The full variable domain, in which reference TRBV5-1 and TRBJ1-2 provide the parts outside the CDR3, is KAGVTQTPRYLIKTRGQQVTLSCSPISGHRSVSWYQQTPGQGLQFLFEYFSETQRNKGNFPGRFSGRQFSNSRSEMNVSTLELGDSALYLCASSLVVGNGYTFGSGTRLTVV.

This chain uses TRBV21-1 with TRBJ1-1. TRBV21-1 is deemed a pseudogene. CDR3 length: 15 amino acids. The CDR3 is CASGSQYLMNTEAFF. The CDR3 DNA reads TGTGCCAGCGGGTCTCAGTACCTTATGAACACTGAAGCTTTCTTT.

This clone was counted a single time. The sample holds other DNA sequences that translate to the same CDR3. V and J are TRBV15 and TRBJ2-5; D gene ambiguous. V lost 1 base and J lost 4, with 7 bases in between. CDR1 and CDR2 (germline): LNHNV, YYDKDF (reference sequence). CDR3 length: 13 residues. The CDR3, as DNA: TGTGCCACCAGCAGAGCAGGACGAGAGACCCAGTACTTC. It yields the protein CATSRAGRETQYF.

The chain couples TRBV28 to TRBJ1-4, with 7 bases that match TRBD1. V trimming: 3 bases; J trimming: 7 bases; junction bases outside the gene matches: 5. The CDR3 is 14 residues long. CDR1 is MDHEN and CDR2 is SYDVKM in the germline V gene. The CDR3: CASSLTGFGEKLFF. The CDR3, as DNA: TGTGCCAGCAGTTTGACAGGGTTCGGTGAAAAACTGTTTTTT.

The genes are TRBV7-9 and TRBJ2-2; D could derive from TRBD1 or TRBD2 (5 bases each). The CDR3 sequence is 17 residues long. The ends were cut back, 6 bases at V and 1 base at J, with 18 bases in the middle. Germline CDR1 and CDR2: SEHNR and FQNEAQ (reference sequence). The CDR3 nucleotides read TGTGCCAGCAGTCCGTTCCCGGGACGGATGAACACCGGGGAGCTGTTTTTT. Translating it yields CASSPFPGRMNTGELFF.

The chain uses TRBV7-9 and TRBJ2-1, with D uncertain. The V gene's germline CDR1 is SEHNR and CDR2 FQNEAQ (reference sequence). Between the trimmed V and J ends, which lost 6 bases and 5 bases, there was a span of 11 bases. This CDR3 has 13 amino acids. The DNA for the CDR3 is TGTGCCAGCAGTCAAGGACCGAACAATGAGCAGTTCTTC. As protein: CASSQGPNNEQFF.

The chain uses TRBV5-1 and TRBJ2-5, with D uncertain. Trimming shortened V by 0 bases and J by 1 base, and 13 bases separated the two germline ends. From germline, CDR1 is SGHRS and CDR2 YFSETQ. This CDR3 is built from 16 residues. The CDR3 DNA reads TGCGCCAGCAGCTTGGTGGCAGACCCAAGCCAAGAGACCCAGTACTTC. Encoded protein: CASSLVADPSQETQYF.

The J gene is TRBJ2-5, the V gene TRBV27; the match to TRBD1 covers 9 bases. The CDR3 loop spans 14 amino acids. V shed 6 bases, J shed 5 bases, and the junction held 7 bases outside the gene matches. Germline V gene lookup returns CDR1 MNHEY and CDR2 SMNVEV (reference sequence). The CDR3 sequence: CASRQGAGWETQYF. CDR3 nucleotide sequence: TGTGCCAGCAGACAGGGGGCAGGATGGGAGACCCAGTACTTC.

The chain links TRBV4-3 to TRBJ1-2, with 7 bases that match TRBD1. Germline CDR1 is LGHNA and CDR2 is YSLEER. The V and J ends lost 0 bases and 1 base, in that order; junction bases with no gene match: 2. This CDR3 has 15 residues. The CDR3 region is CASSQDNRGNYGYTF. In nucleotides, the CDR3 is TGCGCCAGCAGCCAAGATAACAGGGGTAACTATGGCTACACCTTC.

The chain employs TRBV15 and TRBJ1-4, with D unresolved. Germline-derived CDR1 and CDR2 are LNHNV and YYDKDF (reference sequence). The length of the CDR3 is 14 residues. Trimming removed 0 bases at V and 7 bases at J, with 9 bases between. CDR3 nucleotide sequence: TGTGCCACCAGCAGAGATCGTCGGGGTGAAAAACTGTTTTTT. Encoded protein: CATSRDRRGEKLFF.

The chain employs TRBV6-5 and TRBJ2-1; D possibly corresponds to TRBD1 (5 bases). The CDR3 covers 15 residues. Looked up from germline, CDR1 is MNHEY and CDR2 is SVGAGI. V was shortened by 5 bases and J by 0 bases, with 11 bases between the two germline ends. The CDR3 loop is CASSPRGSSYNEQFF. Written as DNA, the CDR3 is TGTGCCAGCAGTCCTAGGGGCAGCTCCTACAATGAGCAGTTCTTC.

This clone was observed a few times. V gene TRBV2 combines with J gene TRBJ2-7, with a tentative D call TRBD2 (5 bases). V lost 4 bases, J lost 3 bases, and 13 bases lay in between. CDR3 length equals 14 residues. CDR1 is SNHLY, CDR2 FYNNEI, per germline. The CDR3 coding sequence is TGTGCCAGCAGTGTCCTGGGGAGCAGCTACGAGCAGTACTTC. Amino acids: CASSVLGSSYEQYF.

J is TRBJ2-1 and V is TRBV7-2; 7 positions agree with TRBD2. The CDR3 length is 13 residues. The junction had 6 bases not matched to a gene; V was cut back by 5 bases and J by 8 bases. The V gene's germline CDR1 is SGHTA and CDR2 FQGNSA. Here the CDR3 DNA reads TGTGCCAGCAGCCGCGGACTAGTGGATGAGCAGTTCTTC. Its translation: CASSRGLVDEQFF.

Concerning this clone: The sample carries other DNA sequences with the same CDR3. This rearrangement joins TRBV27 to TRBJ1-5; a possible D gene is TRBD1 (5 bases). CDR3 size: 14 residues. The ends were cut back, 6 bases at V and 1 base at J, with 10 bases in the middle. The germline gives CDR1 MNHEY, CDR2 SMNVEV (reference sequence). The CDR3 DNA sequence: TGTGCCAGCAGCCCAGACAGAAGCAATCAGCCCCAGCATTTT. Its translation is CASSPDRSNQPQHF.

In this sample, this clone turned up once. Other DNA sequences in this specimen translate into the identical CDR3. The V call is TRBV7-9, the J call TRBJ2-1; perhaps TRBD2 as D (6 bases). V was clipped by 3 bases and J by 0 bases, with 6 bases between them. CDR1 SEHNR and CDR2 FQNEAQ come from the germline V gene (reference sequence). The CDR3 runs to 14 residues. CDR3 loop: CASSFSGSYNEQFF. The CDR3 DNA follows: TGTGCCAGCAGCTTTAGCGGCTCCTACAATGAGCAGTTCTTC.

This chain links TRBV5-1 with TRBJ2-5; 7 nucleotides agree with TRBD1. The V segment lost 2 bases and the J segment 4 bases; nucleotides outside the gene matches: 8. Looked up from germline, CDR1 is SGHRS and CDR2 is YFSETQ. CDR3 length: 15 amino acids. CDR3 protein: CASSFSRAGGETQYF. The DNA of the CDR3 is TGCGCCAGCAGCTTTTCTAGGGCAGGGGGAGAGACCCAGTACTTC.

This rearrangement joins TRBV19 to TRBJ1-1; D unclear. This CDR3 is 14 amino acids long. Germline V gene lookup returns CDR1 LNHDA and CDR2 SQIVND (reference sequence). V was clipped by 4 bases and J by 0 bases, with 9 bases between them. CDR3: CASSNRGMNTEAFF. The CDR3 DNA sequence: TGTGCCAGTAGTAATCGGGGAATGAACACTGAAGCTTTCTTT.

For this clone: One end of the junction does not line up with germline, which may come from a read error. The chain couples TRBV29-1 to TRBJ1-2, with D tentatively TRBD1 (6 bases). Germline assignment: CDR1 SQVTM and CDR2 ANQGSEA. The CDR3 contains 14 residues. The CDR3 spells CSVVGGAGNYGYAF. The CDR3 DNA reads TGCAGCGTTGTCGGGGGCGCGGGTAACTATGGCTACGCCTTC.

The chain carries TRBV30 and TRBJ2-3, with TRBD2 matching over 8 bases. CDR3 length: 13 amino acids. Per the germline V gene, CDR1 is GTSNPN and CDR2 is SVGIG (reference sequence). V trimming: 8 bases; J trimming: 4 bases; junction bases outside the gene matches: 8. CDR3 bases: TGTGCCCACGGGAGGGTTTTGGCAGATACGCAGTATTTT. It yields the protein CAHGRVLADTQYF.

This chain links TRBV2 with TRBJ2-5; no clear D. Per the germline V gene, CDR1 is SNHLY and CDR2 is FYNNEI. The CDR3 consists of 13 residues. Trimming shortened V by 2 bases and J by 7 bases, and 11 bases separated the two germline ends. This CDR3 is CASSEFSQATQYF. The CDR3 DNA sequence: TGTGCCAGCAGTGAATTCTCTCAGGCGACCCAGTACTTC.